This passage covers 8 T cell receptor beta chains from one sample sequenced in a study of control samples from healthy donors and cancer patients. The table came from immunoSEQ multiplex PCR; TCRdb's copy has only in-frame clones and leaves some out. The sample consists of about 150,000 clones, approximately 96% of them appearing once. Sample: blood. The receptors originated from a man aged 40-55 years in good health.

The chain employs TRBV5-1 and TRBJ2-7; TRBD1 agrees at 8 bases. CDR3 length: 14 residues. Germline CDR1 and CDR2: SGHRS and YFSETQ. V lost 0 bases to trimming and J lost 4 bases; unmatched junction nucleotides: 3. The CDR3 sequence: CASSLVGQVYEQYF. The CDR3 DNA is TGCGCCAGCAGCTTGGTGGGACAGGTTTACGAGCAGTACTTC. The whole variable domain, remainder taken from reference TRBV5-1 and TRBJ2-7, is KAGVTQTPRYLIKTRGQQVTLSCSPISGHRSVSWYQQTPGQGLQFLFEYFSETQRNKGNFPGRFSGRQFSNSRSEMNVSTLELGDSALYLCASSLVGQVYEQYFGPGTRLTVT.

With respect to this clone: The sample has other DNA sequences that encode this CDR3 too. The chain uses TRBV5-1 and TRBJ1-3, with 8 bases aligning to TRBD1. V was clipped by 3 bases and J by 1 base; unmatched bases: 3. CDR1 and CDR2 from the germline V gene are SGHRS and YFSETQ. This CDR3 region has 15 residues. CDR3 residues: CASSWGTGSGNTIYF. The CDR3 nucleotides read TGCGCCAGCAGCTGGGGGACAGGTTCTGGAAACACCATATATTTT.

The chain is built from TRBV19 and TRBJ2-3; TRBD2 aligns across 13 bases. The trim removed 8 bases at V and 4 bases at J, leaving 6 bases unmatched. The length of the CDR3 is 15 residues. Germline V gene sequence: CDR1 LNHDA, CDR2 SQIVND (reference sequence). CDR3 nucleotides: TGTGCCAGTCGCTGGACTAGCGGGGGCGCAGATACGCAGTATTTT. Protein: CASRWTSGGADTQYF.

This clone has a single count. The J gene is TRBJ1-2, the V gene TRBV29-1; D not resolved. Germline CDR1 SQVTM, CDR2 ANQGSEA. CDR3 length: 13 amino acids. The V and J ends lost 1 base and 1 base respectively, with 7 bases between them. The CDR3 is CSVEGARNYGYTF. In nucleotides, the CDR3 is TGCAGCGTTGAAGGGGCCCGTAACTATGGCTACACCTTC.

The chain recombines TRBV5-8 with TRBJ1-1; 8 positions agree with TRBD1. Germline assignment: CDR1 SGHTS and CDR2 YDEGEE. V shed 0 bases, J shed 5 bases, and the junction held 9 bases outside the gene matches. There are 16 residues in the CDR3. For the CDR3, the DNA is TGTGCCAGCAGCTTGGTACCGCCAGGGGGCTGGACTGAAGCTTTCTTT. It codes for CASSLVPPGGWTEAFF.

The genes are TRBV7-9 and TRBJ2-3; no reliable D call. CDR1 is SEHNR and CDR2 is FQNEAQ in the germline V gene (reference sequence). This CDR3 contains 12 residues. Between the trimmed V and J ends, which lost 7 bases and 3 bases, there was a span of 8 bases. The CDR3 DNA follows: TGTGCCAGCACCCCCCCGACAGATACGCAGTATTTT. Translating gives CASTPPTDTQYF.

This rearrangement joins TRBV19 to TRBJ2-7; D is unresolved. Germline loops: CDR1 LNHDA, CDR2 SQIVND (reference sequence). V dropped 3 bases and J dropped 0 bases, with 9 bases sitting between them. CDR3 length: 14 amino acids. Here the CDR3 reads CASSMDHSSYEQYF. CDR3 DNA: TGTGCCAGTAGTATGGACCATAGCTCCTACGAGCAGTACTTC.

This clone occurred once. The genes are TRBV27 and TRBJ2-2; no clear D gene. Germline-derived CDR1 and CDR2 are MNHEY and SMNVEV (reference sequence). The V end lost 1 base, the J end lost 4 bases, and 4 bases lay between the germline ends. The CDR3 contains 13 residues. CDR3 amino acids: CASSLWATGELFF. CDR3 DNA: TGTGCCAGCAGTTTATGGGCCACCGGGGAGCTGTTTTTT.